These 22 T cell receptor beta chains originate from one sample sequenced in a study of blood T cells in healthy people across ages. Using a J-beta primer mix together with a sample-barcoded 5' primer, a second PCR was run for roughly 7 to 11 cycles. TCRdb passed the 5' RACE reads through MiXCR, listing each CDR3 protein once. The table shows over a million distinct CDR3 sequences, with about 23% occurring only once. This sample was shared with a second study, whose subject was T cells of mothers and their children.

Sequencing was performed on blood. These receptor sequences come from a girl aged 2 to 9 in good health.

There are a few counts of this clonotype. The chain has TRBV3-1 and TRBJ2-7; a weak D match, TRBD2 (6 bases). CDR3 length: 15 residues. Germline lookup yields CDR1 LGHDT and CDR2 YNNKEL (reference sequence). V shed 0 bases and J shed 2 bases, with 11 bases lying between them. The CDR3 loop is CASSQDWSGAYEQYF. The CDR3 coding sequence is TGTGCCAGCAGCCAAGATTGGTCGGGAGCCTACGAGCAGTACTTC.

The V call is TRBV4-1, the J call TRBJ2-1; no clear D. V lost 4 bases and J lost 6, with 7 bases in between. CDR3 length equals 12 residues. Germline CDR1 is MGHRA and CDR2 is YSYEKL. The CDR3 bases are TGCGCCAGCAGCCTTTCCCCCAATGAGCAGTTCTTC. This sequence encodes CASSLSPNEQFF.

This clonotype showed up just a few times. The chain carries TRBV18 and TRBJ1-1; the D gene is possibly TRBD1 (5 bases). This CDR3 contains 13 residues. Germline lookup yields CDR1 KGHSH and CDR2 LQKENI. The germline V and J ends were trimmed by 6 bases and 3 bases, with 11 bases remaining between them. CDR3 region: CASSFWGDTEAFF. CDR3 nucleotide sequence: TGTGCCAGCTCTTTTTGGGGGGACACTGAAGCTTTCTTT.

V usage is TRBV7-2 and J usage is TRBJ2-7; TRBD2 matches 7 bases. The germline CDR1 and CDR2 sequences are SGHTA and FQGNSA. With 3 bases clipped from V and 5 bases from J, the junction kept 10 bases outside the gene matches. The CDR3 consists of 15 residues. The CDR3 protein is CASSLGSVGGDEQYF. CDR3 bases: TGTGCCAGCAGCTTGGGGTCCGTGGGGGGGGACGAGCAGTACTTC.

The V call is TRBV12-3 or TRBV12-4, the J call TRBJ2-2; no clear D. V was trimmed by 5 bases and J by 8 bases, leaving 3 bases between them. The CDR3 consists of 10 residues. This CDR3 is CASSDGELFF. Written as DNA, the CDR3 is TGTGCCAGCAGTGATGGGGAGCTGTTTTTT.

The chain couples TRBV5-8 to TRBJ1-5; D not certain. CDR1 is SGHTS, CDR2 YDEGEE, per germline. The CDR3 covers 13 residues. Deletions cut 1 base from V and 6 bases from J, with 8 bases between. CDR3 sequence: CASSLYLSQPQHF. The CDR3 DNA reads TGTGCCAGCAGCTTGTATCTTTCTCAGCCCCAGCATTTT.

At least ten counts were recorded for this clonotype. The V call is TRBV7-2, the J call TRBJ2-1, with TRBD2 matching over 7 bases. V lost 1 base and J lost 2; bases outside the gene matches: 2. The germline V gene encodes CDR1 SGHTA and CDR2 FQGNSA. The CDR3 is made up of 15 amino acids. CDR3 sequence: CASSLVGGTYNEQFF. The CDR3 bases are TGTGCCAGCAGCTTAGTGGGGGGGACCTACAATGAGCAGTTCTTC.

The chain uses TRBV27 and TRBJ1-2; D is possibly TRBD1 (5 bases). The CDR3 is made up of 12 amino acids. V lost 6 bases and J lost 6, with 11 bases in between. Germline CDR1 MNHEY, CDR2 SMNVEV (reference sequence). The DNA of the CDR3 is TGTGCCAGCAGGGGGCGATGGGATGGCTACACCTTC. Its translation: CASRGRWDGYTF.

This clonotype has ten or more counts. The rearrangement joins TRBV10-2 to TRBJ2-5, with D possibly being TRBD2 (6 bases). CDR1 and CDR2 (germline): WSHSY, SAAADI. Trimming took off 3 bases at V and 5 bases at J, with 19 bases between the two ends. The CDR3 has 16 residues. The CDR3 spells CASSDGLRGEAETQYF. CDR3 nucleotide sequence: TGCGCCAGCAGTGACGGCCTGAGAGGGGAGGCGGAGACCCAGTACTTC.

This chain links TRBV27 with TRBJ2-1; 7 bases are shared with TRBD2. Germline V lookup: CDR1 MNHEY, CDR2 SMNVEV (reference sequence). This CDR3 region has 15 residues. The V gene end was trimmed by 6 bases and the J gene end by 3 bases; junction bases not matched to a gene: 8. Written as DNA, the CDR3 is TGTGCCAGCAGAGAGCGGGGCCTAGTCTACAATGAGCAGTTCTTC. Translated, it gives CASRERGLVYNEQFF.

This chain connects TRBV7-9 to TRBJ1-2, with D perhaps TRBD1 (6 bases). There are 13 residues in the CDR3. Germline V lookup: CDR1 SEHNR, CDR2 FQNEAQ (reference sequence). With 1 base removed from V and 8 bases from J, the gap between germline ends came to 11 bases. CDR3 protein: CASSLDLRGGYTF. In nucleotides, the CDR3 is TGTGCCAGCAGCTTAGACCTCAGGGGAGGCTACACCTTC.

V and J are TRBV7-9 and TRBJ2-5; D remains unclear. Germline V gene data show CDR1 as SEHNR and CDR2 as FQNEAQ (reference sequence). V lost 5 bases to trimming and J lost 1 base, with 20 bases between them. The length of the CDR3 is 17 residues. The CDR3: CASSANEIEPPQETQYF. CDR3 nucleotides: TGTGCCAGCAGCGCGAACGAAATTGAACCACCCCAAGAGACCCAGTACTTC.

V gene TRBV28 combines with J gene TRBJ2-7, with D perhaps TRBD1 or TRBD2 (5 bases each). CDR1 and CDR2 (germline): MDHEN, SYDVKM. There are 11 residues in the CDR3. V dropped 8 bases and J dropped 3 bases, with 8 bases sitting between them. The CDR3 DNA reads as TGTGCCAGCCGGGACCTCTACGAGCAGTACTTC. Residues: CASRDLYEQYF.

DNA for the CDR3: TGTGCCACCAGTGATTCAGCCCTTCCTTCCTACGAGCAGTACTTC. Translating it yields CATSDSALPSYEQYF. V and J are TRBV24-1 and TRBJ2-7; D is unclear. Looked up from germline, CDR1 is KGHDR and CDR2 is SFDVKD. The CDR3 runs 15 residues. Trimming took 2 bases from V and 1 from J, leaving 11 bases between them.

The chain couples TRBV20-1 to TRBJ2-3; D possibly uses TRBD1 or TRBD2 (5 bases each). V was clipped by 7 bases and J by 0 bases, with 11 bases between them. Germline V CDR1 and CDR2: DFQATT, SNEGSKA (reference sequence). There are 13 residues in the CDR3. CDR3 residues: CSEVGVSTDTQYF. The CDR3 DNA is TGCAGTGAAGTGGGGGTGAGCACAGATACGCAGTATTTT.

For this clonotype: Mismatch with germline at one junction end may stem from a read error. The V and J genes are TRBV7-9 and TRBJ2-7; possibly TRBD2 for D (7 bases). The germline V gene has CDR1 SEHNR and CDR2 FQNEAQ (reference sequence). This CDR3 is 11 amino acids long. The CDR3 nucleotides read TGTGCCTCAAGAAGGGGGGGCGAGCAGTGCTTC. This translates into CASRRGGEQCF.

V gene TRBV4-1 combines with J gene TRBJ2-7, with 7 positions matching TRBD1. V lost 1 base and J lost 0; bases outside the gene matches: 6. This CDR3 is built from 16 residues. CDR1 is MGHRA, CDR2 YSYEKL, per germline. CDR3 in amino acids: CASSQGTGVSSYEQYF. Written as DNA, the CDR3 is TGCGCCAGCAGCCAAGGTACAGGGGTAAGCTCCTACGAGCAGTACTTC.

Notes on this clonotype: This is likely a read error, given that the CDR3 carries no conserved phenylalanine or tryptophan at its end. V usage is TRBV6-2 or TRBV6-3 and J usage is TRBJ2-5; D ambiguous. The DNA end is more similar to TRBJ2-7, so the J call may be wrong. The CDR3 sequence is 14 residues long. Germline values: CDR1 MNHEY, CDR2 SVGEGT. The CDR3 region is CASGGQTNPYEQYL. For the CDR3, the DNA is TGTGCCAGCGGTGGGCAGACCAACCCTTACGAGCAGTACCTC.

The CDR3: CAITEGTEAFF. The CDR3 nucleotides read TGTGCCATCACGGAGGGGACTGAAGCTTTCTTT. The chain joins TRBV10-3 to TRBJ1-1; TRBD1 is a possible D gene (5 bases). This CDR3 spans 11 amino acids. Germline V gene data show CDR1 as ENHRY and CDR2 as SYGVKD. Trimming shortened V by 7 bases and J by 5 bases, and 8 bases separated the two germline ends.

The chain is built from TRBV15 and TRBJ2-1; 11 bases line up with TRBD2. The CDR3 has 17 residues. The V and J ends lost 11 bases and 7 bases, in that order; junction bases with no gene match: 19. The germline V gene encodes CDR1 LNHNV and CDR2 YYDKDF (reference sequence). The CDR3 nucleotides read TGTGCCGCCGCCGGGACTAGCGGTATACTGGGGGAAAATGAGCAGTTCTTC. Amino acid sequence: CAAAGTSGILGENEQFF. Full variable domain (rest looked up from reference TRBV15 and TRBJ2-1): DAMVIQNPRYQVTQFGKPVTLSCSQTLNHNVMYWYQQKSSQAPKLLFHYYDKDFNNEADTPDNFQSRRPNTSFCFLDIRSPGLGDTAMYLCAAAGTSGILGENEQFFGPGTRLTVL.

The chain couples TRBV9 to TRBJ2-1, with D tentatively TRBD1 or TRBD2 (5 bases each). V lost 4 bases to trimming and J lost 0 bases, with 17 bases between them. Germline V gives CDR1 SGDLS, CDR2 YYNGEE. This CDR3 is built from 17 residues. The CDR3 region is CASSRRQGPSSYNEQFF. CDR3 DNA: TGTGCCAGCAGCCGGAGGCAGGGCCCGAGCTCCTACAATGAGCAGTTCTTC.

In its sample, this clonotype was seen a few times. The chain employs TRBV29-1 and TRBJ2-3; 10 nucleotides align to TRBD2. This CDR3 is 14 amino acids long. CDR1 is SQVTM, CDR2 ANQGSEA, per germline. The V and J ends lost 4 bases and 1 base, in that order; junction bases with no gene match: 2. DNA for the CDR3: TGCAGCGTTGGAAGCGGGGGGGGCACAGATACGCAGTATTTT. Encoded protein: CSVGSGGGTDTQYF.